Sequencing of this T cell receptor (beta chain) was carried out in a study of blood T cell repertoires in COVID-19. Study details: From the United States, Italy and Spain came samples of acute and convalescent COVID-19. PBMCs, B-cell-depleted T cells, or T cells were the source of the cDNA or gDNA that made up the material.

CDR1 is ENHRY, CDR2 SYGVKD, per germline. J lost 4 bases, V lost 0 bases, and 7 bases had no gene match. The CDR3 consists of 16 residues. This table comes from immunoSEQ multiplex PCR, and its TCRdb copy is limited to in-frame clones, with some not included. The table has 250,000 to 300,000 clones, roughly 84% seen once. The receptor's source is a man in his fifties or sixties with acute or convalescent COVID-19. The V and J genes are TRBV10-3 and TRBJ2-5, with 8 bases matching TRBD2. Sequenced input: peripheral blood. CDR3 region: CAISESAWLAGETQYF. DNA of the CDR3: TGTGCCATCAGTGAGTCAGCGTGGCTAGCGGGAGAGACCCAGTACTTC.